The clone carrying this T cell receptor (beta chain) was seen a single time. This sample was taken from a study of blood T cell repertoires in COVID-19. Assay used: immunoSEQ multiplex PCR; TCRdb lists only in-frame clones, some missing. The sample holds about 340,000 clones, around four fifths seen once. The CDR3 is made up of 16 amino acids. In germline, CDR1 is SGHTA, CDR2 FQGNSA. Trimming removed 5 bases from V and 4 bases from J, with 21 bases in between. The receptor was isolated from a man aged 25-40 years with active or convalescent COVID-19. The source material was peripheral blood. This chain links TRBV7-2 with TRBJ2-7, with D perhaps matching TRBD2 (7 bases). The CDR3 coding sequence is TGTGCCAGCAGCCCTAGGGGGGGGCAGGGGCAGTACGAGCAGTACTTC. Amino acid sequence: CASSPRGGQGQYEQYF. Drawing the rest from reference TRBV7-2 and TRBJ2-7, the complete variable domain is GAGVSQSPSNKVTEKGKDVELRCDPISGHTALYWYRQSLGQGLEFLIYFQGNSAPDKSGLPSDRFSAERTGGSVSTLTIQRTQQEDSAVYLCASSPRGGQGQYEQYFGPGTRLTVT.